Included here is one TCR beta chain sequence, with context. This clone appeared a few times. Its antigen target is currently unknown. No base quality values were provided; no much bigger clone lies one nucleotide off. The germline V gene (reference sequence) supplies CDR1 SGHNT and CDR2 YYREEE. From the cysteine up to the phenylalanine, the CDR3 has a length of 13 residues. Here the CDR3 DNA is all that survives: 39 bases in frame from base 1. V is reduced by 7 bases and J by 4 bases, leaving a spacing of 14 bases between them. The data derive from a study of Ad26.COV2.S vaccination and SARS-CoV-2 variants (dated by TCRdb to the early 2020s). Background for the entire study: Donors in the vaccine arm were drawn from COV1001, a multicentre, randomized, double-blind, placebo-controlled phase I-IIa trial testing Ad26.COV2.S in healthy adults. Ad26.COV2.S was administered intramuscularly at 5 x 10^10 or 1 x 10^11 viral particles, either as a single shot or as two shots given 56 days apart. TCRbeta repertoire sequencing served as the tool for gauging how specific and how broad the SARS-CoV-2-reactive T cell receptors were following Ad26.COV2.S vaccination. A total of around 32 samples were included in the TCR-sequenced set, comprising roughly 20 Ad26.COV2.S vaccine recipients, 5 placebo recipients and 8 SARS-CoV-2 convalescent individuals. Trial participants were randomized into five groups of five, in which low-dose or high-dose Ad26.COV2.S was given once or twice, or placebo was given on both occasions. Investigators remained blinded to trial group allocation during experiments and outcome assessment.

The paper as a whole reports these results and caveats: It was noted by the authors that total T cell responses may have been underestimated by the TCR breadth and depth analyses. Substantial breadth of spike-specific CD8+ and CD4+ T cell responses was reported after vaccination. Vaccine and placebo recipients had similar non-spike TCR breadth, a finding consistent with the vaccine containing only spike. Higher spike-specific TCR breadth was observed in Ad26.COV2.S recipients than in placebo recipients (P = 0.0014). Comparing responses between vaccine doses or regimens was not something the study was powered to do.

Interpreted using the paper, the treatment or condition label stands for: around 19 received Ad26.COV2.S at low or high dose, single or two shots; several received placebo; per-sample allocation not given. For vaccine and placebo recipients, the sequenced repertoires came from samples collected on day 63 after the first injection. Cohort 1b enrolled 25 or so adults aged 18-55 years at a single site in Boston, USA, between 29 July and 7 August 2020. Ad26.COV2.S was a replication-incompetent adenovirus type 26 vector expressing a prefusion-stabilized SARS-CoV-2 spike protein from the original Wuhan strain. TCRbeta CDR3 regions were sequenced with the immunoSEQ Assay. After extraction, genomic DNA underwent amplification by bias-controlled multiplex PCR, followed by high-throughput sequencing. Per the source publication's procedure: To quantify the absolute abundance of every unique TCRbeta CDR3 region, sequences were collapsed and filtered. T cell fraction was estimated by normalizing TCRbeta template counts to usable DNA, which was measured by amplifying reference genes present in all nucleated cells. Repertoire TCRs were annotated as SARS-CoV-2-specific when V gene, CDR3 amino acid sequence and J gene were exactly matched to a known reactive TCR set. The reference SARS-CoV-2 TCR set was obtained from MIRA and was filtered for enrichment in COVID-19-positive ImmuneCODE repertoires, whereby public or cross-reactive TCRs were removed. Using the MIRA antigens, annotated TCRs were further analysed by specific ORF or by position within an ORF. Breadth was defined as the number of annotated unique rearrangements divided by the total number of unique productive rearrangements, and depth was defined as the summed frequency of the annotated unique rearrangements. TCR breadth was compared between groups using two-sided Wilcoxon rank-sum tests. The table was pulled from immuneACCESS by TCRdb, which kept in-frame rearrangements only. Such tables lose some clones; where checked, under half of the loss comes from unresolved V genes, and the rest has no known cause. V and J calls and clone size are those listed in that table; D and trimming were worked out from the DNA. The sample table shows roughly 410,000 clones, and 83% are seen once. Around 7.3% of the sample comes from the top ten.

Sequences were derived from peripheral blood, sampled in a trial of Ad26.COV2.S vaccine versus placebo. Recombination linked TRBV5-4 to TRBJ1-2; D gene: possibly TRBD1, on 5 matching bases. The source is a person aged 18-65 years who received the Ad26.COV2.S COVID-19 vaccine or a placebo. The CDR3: CASSRGGFYGYTF. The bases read TGTGCCAGCTCCCGGGGGGGATTCTATGGCTACACCTTC.